The subject of this entry is one T cell receptor beta chain. Its binding antigen is unknown. No base qualities exist here, and no much larger clone lies one base off it. This entry belongs to a study of T cell responses to AZD1222 COVID-19 vaccine (dated by TCRdb to about 2021). About the investigation overall: A total of around 240 trial participants underwent TCR sequencing, of whom about 200 received two doses of AZD1222 and about 25 received two doses of the MenACWY control vaccine. Enrollment into the trials was organized by age into subgroups of 18-55, 56-69 and 70-plus years, and those subgroups contained around 150, 28 and 57 TCR-sequenced participants, respectively. What the study reported, not specific to this receptor: Because no day 14 peak-response samples were available, the repertoires could be characterized only after the peak T cell response. Reportedly, almost half of the unique spike-specific TCRs recognized epitopes lying outside the regions that are mutated in the B.1.351 and B.1.1.7 variants. Participants were mostly white British and included more females than males, and it was suggested by the authors that clonal diversity may have been underestimated. Conclusions about previously exposed vaccinees are limited because only a handful of AZD1222 recipients were SARS-CoV-2 seropositive at baseline. After two AZD1222 doses, both the breadth and the depth of spike-specific TCRs were significantly higher than at day 0 and than in MenACWY recipients. In the small 56-69-year group, the increase in depth fell short of significance, most likely because of low power. Vaccine-associated CD4 TCRs spanned the whole spike protein, with dominant responses in regions 160-218 and 743-854.

According to the germline V gene, CDR1 reads SGHVS and CDR2 reads FQNEAQ. Cut back by 5 bases and 6 bases, the V and J ends lie 22 bases apart. The CDR3 covers 16 residues, taking in both the cysteine and the phenylalanine. The entry retains the CDR3 DNA only, 48 bases that are in frame from base 1. The CDR3 regions of human TCRbeta chains were subjected to immunosequencing. As for the original processing: TCRs in the repertoires were matched against a reference library of SARS-CoV-2-specific TCRs that had been generated with the MIRA antigen-specificity platform. Breadth was defined as the fraction of unique TCRs that were SARS-CoV-2-associated. Depth was defined as the fraction of total T cells that were SARS-CoV-2-associated. Using the MIRA data, each spike-specific TCR was assigned both to the spike region to which the TCR was reactive and to a CD4 or CD8 class. Log10-transformed breadth and depth values were compared by one-way ANOVA with Sidak's multiple comparisons tests. This is the immuneACCESS table as TCRdb keeps it, with only in-frame sequences that have V and J called. A part of the clones is gone; compared with another copy, unresolved V genes explain less than half, and the rest is unexplained. The V and J calls and clone size come from that table; D and trimming were worked out from the DNA. This sample lists around 19,000 clones; approximately 89% were detected once. The ten top clones hold roughly 8.7% of the sample.

The time point label here, explained by the study, means: about 28 days (+/-7) after the second vaccine dose. AZD1222 recipients whose second dose came at about 4 weeks and those whose second dose came at about 12 weeks were combined into one group, since spike-specific TCR depth and breadth did not differ between the two schedules. Vaccinee samples were obtained from the UK trials COV001 and COV002, which included a single-blind randomized controlled phase 2/3 trial of AZD1222 (ChAdOx1 nCoV-19) in healthy adults. For TCRbeta chain sequencing, PBMC samples were collected from trial participants at day 0 and at day 28 after the second dose.

The sample was peripheral blood, taken 28 days after the second AZD1222 dose. This clonotype originated in an adult who received the AZD1222 COVID-19 vaccine. Recombination joined TRBV7-8 with TRBJ1-2, with TRBD1 as a weak D call on 5 bases. CDR3 reads: CASSPQSGIEVNGYTF. The nucleotides read TGTGCCAGCAGCCCCCAATCAGGGATAGAGGTGAATGGCTACACCTTC. The reference TRBV7-8 and TRBJ1-2 proteins fill in what lies around the CDR3, so the full variable domain reads GAGVSQSPRYKVAKRGQDVALRCDPISGHVSLFWYQQALGQGPEFLTYFQNEAQLDKSGLPSDRFFAERPEGSVSTLKIQRTQQEDSAVYLCASSPQSGIEVNGYTFGSGTRLTVV.